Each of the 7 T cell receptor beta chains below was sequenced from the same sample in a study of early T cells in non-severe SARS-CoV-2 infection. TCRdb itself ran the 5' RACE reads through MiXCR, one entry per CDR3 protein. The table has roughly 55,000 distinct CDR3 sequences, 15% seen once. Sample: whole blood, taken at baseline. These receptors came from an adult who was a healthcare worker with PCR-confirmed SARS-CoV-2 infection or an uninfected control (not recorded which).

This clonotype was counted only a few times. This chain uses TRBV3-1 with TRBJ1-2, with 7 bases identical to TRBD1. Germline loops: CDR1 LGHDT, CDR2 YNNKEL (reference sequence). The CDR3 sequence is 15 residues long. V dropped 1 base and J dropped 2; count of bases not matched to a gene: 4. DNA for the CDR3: TGTGCCAGCAGCCAAGCCCAGGGACAGAACTATGGCTACACCTTC. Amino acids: CASSQAQGQNYGYTF.

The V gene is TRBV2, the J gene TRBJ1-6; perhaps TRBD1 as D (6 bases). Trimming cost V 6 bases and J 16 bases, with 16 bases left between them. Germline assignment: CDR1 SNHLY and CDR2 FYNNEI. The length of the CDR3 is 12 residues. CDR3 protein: CASSGIGDRLHF. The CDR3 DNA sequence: TGTGCCAGCAGCGGTATAGGTGACAGGCTCCACTTT. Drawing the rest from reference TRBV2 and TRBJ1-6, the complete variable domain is EPEVTQTPSHQVTQMGQEVILRCVPISNHLYFYWYRQILGQKVEFLVSFYNNEISEKSEIFDDQFSVERPDGSNFTLKIRSTKLEDSAMYFCASSGIGDRLHFGNGTRLTVT.

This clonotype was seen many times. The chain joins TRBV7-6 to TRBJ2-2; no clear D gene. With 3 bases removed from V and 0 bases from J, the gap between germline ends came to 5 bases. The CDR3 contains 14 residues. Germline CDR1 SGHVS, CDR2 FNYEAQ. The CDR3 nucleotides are TGTGCCAGCAGCTTGGGTGCGAACACCGGGGAGCTGTTTTTT. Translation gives CASSLGANTGELFF.

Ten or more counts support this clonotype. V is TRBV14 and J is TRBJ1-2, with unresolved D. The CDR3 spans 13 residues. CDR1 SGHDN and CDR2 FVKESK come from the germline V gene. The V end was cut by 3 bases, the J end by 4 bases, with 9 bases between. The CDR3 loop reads CASSQGTSYGYTF. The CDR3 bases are TGTGCCAGCAGCCAGGGAACAAGCTATGGCTACACCTTC.

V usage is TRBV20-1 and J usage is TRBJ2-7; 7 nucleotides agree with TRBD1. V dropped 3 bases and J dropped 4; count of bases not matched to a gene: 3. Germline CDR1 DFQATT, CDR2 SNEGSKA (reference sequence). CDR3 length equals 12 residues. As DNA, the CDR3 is TGCAGTGCTAGCGCCAGGGGGTACGAGCAGTACTTC. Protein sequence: CSASARGYEQYF.

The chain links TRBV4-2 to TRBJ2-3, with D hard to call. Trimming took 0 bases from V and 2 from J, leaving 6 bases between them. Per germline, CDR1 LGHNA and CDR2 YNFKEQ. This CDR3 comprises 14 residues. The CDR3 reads CASSQDRSTDTQYF. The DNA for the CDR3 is TGTGCCAGCAGCCAAGATAGGTCCACAGATACGCAGTATTTT.

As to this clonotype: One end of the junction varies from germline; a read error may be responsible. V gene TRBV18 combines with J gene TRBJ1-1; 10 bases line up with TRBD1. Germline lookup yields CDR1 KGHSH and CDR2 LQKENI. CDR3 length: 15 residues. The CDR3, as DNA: TGTGCCAGCTCCAGAGCGGGACAGGGGAACCCTGAAGCTTTCTTT. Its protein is CASSRAGQGNPEAFF.